The clone carrying this TCR beta chain was observed many times. Stated time point: newly diagnosed GD, antithyroid drugs for less than 3 months. Following extraction of RNA from PBMCs, that RNA was used to make the TCR library. The source of the sample is a study of regulatory T cells in long-lasting Graves disease. Looked up from germline, CDR1 is LGHDT and CDR2 is YNNKEL (reference sequence). The CDR3 covers 16 residues. With V trimmed by 1 base and J by 4 bases, 7 bases remained unmatched. Assembly of TCR beta libraries relied on iRepertoire HTBI primers together with Arm-PCR of CDR3 regions. TCRdb re-called the multiplex PCR reads through MiXCR, storing one row per CDR3 protein. The data hold about 460,000 distinct CDR3 sequences, with 11% to 15% observed a single time. These data also featured in a second study, about T cells in Graves' hyperthyroidism and ophthalmopathy.

This receptor was obtained from a woman aged 45-60 years with Graves disease. The V gene is TRBV3-1, the J gene TRBJ1-1, with 9 bases lining up with TRBD1. The sequences come from peripheral blood mononuclear cells (PBMCs), collected at new diagnosis, from a patient treated with antithyroid drugs. The CDR3, as DNA: TGTGCCAGCAGCCAAGGTGGGACAGGGATGGGCACTGAAGCTTTCTTT. Amino acid sequence: CASSQGGTGMGTEAFF.